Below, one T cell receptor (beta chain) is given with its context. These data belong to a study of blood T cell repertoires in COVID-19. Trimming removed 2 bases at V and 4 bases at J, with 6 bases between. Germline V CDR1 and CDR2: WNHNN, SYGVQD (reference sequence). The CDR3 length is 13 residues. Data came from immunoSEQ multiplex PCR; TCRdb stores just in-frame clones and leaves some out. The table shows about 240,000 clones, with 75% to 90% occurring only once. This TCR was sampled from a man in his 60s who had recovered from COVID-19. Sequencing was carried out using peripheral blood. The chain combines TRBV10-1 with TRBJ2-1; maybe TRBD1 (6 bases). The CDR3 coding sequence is TGCGCCAGCAGTGAGGGACAGTACAATGAGCAGTTCTTC. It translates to CASSEGQYNEQFF.